The next 18 T cell receptor beta chains were all read from a single sample in a study of blood T cell repertoires in COVID-19. Libraries were prepared by immunoSEQ multiplex PCR; TCRdb keeps only in-frame clonotypes and omits some of them. In the table there are approximately 200,000 clones, less than 85% of which are singletons. Material: peripheral blood. These receptors all stem from a woman older than 75 with COVID-19, enrolled during active disease.

The CDR3 DNA follows: TGTGCCAGTAGTACTGGAGGCGTATGGAATCAGCCCCAGCATTTT. Its translation: CASSTGGVWNQPQHF. The chain joins TRBV19 to TRBJ1-5; D is uncertain. Germline V gives CDR1 LNHDA, CDR2 SQIVND (reference sequence). There are 15 residues in the CDR3. Between the trimmed V and J ends, which lost 4 bases and 4 bases, there was a span of 14 bases.

The chain couples TRBV12-2 to TRBJ1-5. TRBV12-2 is an annotated pseudogene. The CDR3 sequence is 17 residues long. The CDR3 DNA sequence: TGTGCAAGTCTCCCTGAGCGCCGCGGGCGCGGCAATCAGCCCCAGCATTTT. It specifies CASLPERRGRGNQPQHF.

The chain combines TRBV24-1 with TRBJ2-1, with a possible D match to TRBD2 (7 bases). CDR1 is KGHDR, CDR2 SFDVKD, per germline. The CDR3 totals 15 residues. V shed 5 bases and J shed 8 bases, with 18 bases lying between them. The CDR3, as DNA: TGTGCCACCAGTGCCCGGGGGGCAGGGCGCGATGAGCAGTTCTTC. Amino acids: CATSARGAGRDEQFF.

The chain is built from TRBV2 and TRBJ2-7; weak D call: TRBD2 (5 bases). The CDR3 is made up of 15 amino acids. Trimming cost V 4 bases and J 6 bases, with 19 bases left between them. Germline assignment: CDR1 SNHLY and CDR2 FYNNEI. The CDR3 here is CASSVARTQPSEQYF. DNA for the CDR3: TGTGCCAGCAGTGTGGCGAGGACTCAACCGTCCGAGCAGTACTTC. The full variable domain, in which reference TRBV2 and TRBJ2-7 provide the parts outside the CDR3, is EPEVTQTPSHQVTQMGQEVILRCVPISNHLYFYWYRQILGQKVEFLVSFYNNEISEKSEIFDDQFSVERPDGSNFTLKIRSTKLEDSAMYFCASSVARTQPSEQYFGPGTRLTVT.

This chain connects TRBV5-1 to TRBJ2-5; 9 bases fit TRBD2. The CDR3 contains 14 residues. Trimming cost V 2 bases and J 4 bases; bases outside gene matches: 3. Per germline, CDR1 SGHRS and CDR2 YFSETQ. CDR3 coding DNA: TGCGCCAGCAGCTTTGGGCGGGGGGGAGAGACCCAGTACTTC. It specifies CASSFGRGGETQYF.

This clone appeared once. The V gene is TRBV29-1, the J gene TRBJ1-5; 8 nucleotides line up with TRBD1. Germline CDR1 is SQVTM and CDR2 is ANQGSEA. CDR3 length: 13 amino acids. V shed 6 bases and J 5 bases; nucleotides not matched to a gene: 6. CDR3 DNA: TGCAGCGTCCGGACAGGGCGCGATCAGCCCCAGCATTTT. It codes for CSVRTGRDQPQHF.

This clone was counted once. The chain links TRBV10-3 to TRBJ1-2; 10 bases line up with TRBD1. Germline V gives CDR1 ENHRY, CDR2 SYGVKD. CDR3 length equals 18 residues. V lost 0 bases to trimming and J lost 3 bases; unmatched junction nucleotides: 10. CDR3 sequence reads: CAISESLGTGVDDYGYTF. The CDR3 DNA follows: TGTGCCATCAGTGAGTCGCTTGGGACAGGGGTGGATGACTATGGCTACACCTTC.

The chain carries TRBV19 and TRBJ1-1; D is perhaps TRBD1 (5 bases). The CDR3 loop spans 16 amino acids. V was shortened by 1 base and J by 0 bases, with 12 bases between the two germline ends. The germline V gene has CDR1 LNHDA and CDR2 SQIVND (reference sequence). CDR3 loop: CASSIGQYSMNTEAFF. Written as DNA, the CDR3 is TGTGCCAGTAGTATAGGACAGTACAGTATGAACACTGAAGCTTTCTTT.

This clone was seen only a few times. This chain uses TRBV29-1 with TRBJ1-2, with 8 bases matching TRBD1. Germline lookup yields CDR1 SQVTM and CDR2 ANQGSEA. V shed 6 bases and J 8 bases; nucleotides not matched to a gene: 5. The CDR3 length is 11 residues. The DNA for the CDR3 is TGCAGCGTCGGACAGGGAGCAGGCTACACCTTC. It is translated as CSVGQGAGYTF.

V is TRBV6-4 and J is TRBJ2-1, with 10 bases that match TRBD1. This CDR3 comprises 16 residues. The V segment lost 7 bases and the J segment 7 bases; nucleotides outside the gene matches: 13. Germline V gives CDR1 MRHNA, CDR2 SNTAGT. CDR3 residues: CASINSRTGGPNEQFF. The DNA for the CDR3 is TGTGCCAGCATCAACTCGAGGACAGGGGGTCCGAATGAGCAGTTCTTC.

The chain couples TRBV28 to TRBJ1-4, with 10 bases lining up with TRBD1. This CDR3 has 15 amino acids. CDR1 and CDR2 (germline): MDHEN, SYDVKM. The V segment lost 5 bases and the J segment 5 bases; nucleotides outside the gene matches: 5. The CDR3 bases are TGTGCCAGCAGTATACCGGGACAGGGGAATGAAAAACTGTTTTTT. This encodes CASSIPGQGNEKLFF.

The rearrangement uses TRBV2 and TRBJ1-5; TRBD1 aligns across 9 bases. CDR1 and CDR2 (germline): SNHLY, FYNNEI. J gave up 6 bases and V 5 bases, and 8 bases lay outside the gene matches. The CDR3 consists of 15 residues. The CDR3 protein is CASSPYTGGSQPQHF. CDR3 DNA sequence: TGTGCCAGCAGTCCCTATACAGGGGGCTCTCAGCCCCAGCATTTT.

The chain is built from TRBV5-6 and TRBJ2-4; D remains unclear. Germline CDR1 and CDR2: SGHDT and YYEEEE. This CDR3 contains 15 residues. V was clipped by 4 bases and J by 0 bases, with 11 bases between them. This CDR3 is CASSRTVLAKNIQYF. CDR3 in DNA: TGTGCCAGCAGCAGAACAGTACTAGCCAAAAACATTCAGTACTTC.

This clone has a handful of counts. CDR3 amino acids: CASSDPGRSGSGYTF. CDR3 DNA sequence: TGTGCCAGCAGTGACCCGGGGAGGTCTGGGTCCGGCTACACCTTC. The V gene is TRBV6-6, the J gene TRBJ1-2; D is undetermined. In germline, CDR1 is MNHNY, CDR2 SVGAGI (reference sequence). V lost 5 bases and J 8 bases, leaving 21 bases between the germline ends. The CDR3 runs 15 residues.

The chain combines TRBV19 with TRBJ1-2; weak D call: TRBD1 (6 bases). The germline V and J ends were trimmed by 3 bases and 9 bases, with 8 bases remaining between them. This CDR3 spans 11 amino acids. The germline V gene has CDR1 LNHDA and CDR2 SQIVND (reference sequence). The CDR3 sequence is CASSIQGSYTF. CDR3 nucleotide sequence: TGTGCCAGTAGTATCCAGGGGAGCTACACCTTC.

The J gene is TRBJ1-2, the V gene TRBV6-5; D may be TRBD1 (6 bases). The CDR3 is 15 amino acids. Trimming stripped 0 bases from V and 4 bases from J, with 12 bases between. CDR1 is MNHEY and CDR2 is SVGAGI in the germline V gene. The CDR3 DNA follows: TGTGCCAGCAGTTACTCGGCAGGGGAGAGCTATGGCTACACCTTC. Translation: CASSYSAGESYGYTF.

This clone came up a few times. The chain employs TRBV2 and TRBJ1-5; no reliable D call. CDR1 is SNHLY and CDR2 is FYNNEI in the germline V gene. V was pared by 3 bases and J by 0 bases, with 6 bases between. There are 14 residues in the CDR3. The CDR3 sequence: CASSEFYSNQPQHF. CDR3 nucleotide sequence: TGTGCCAGCAGTGAGTTTTATAGCAATCAGCCCCAGCATTTT.

V gene TRBV19 combines with J gene TRBJ1-2; D is uncertain. The CDR3 covers 15 residues. Germline assignment: CDR1 LNHDA and CDR2 SQIVND (reference sequence). With 7 bases removed from V and 0 bases from J, the gap between germline ends came to 15 bases. The CDR3 DNA reads TGTGCCAGTACCCACTGGGCCAGAGCTAACTATGGCTACACCTTC. Amino acids: CASTHWARANYGYTF. The variable domain in full, with the rest retrieved from reference TRBV19 and TRBJ1-2, is DGGITQSPKYLFRKEGQNVTLSCEQNLNHDAMYWYRQDPGQGLRLIYYSQIVNDFQKGDIAEGYSVSREKKESFPLTVTSAQKNPTAFYLCASTHWARANYGYTFGSGTRLTVV.